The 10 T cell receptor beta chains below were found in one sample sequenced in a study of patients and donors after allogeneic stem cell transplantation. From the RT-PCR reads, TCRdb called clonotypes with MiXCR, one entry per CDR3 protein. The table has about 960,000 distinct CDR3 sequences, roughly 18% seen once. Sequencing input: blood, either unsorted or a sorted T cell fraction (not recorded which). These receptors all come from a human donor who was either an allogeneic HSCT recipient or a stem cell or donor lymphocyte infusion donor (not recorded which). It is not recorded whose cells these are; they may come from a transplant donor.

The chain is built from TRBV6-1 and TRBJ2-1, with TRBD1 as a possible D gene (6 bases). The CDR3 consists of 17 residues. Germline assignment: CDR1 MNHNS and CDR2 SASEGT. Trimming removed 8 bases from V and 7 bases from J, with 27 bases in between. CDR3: CASPNPWGLGGRNEQFF. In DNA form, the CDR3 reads TGTGCCAGCCCCAACCCATGGGGGCTTGGGGGACGAAATGAGCAGTTCTTC.

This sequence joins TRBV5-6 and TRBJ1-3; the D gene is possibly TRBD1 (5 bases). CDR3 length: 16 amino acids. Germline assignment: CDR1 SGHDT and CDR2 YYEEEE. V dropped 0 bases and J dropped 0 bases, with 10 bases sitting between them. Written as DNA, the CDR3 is TGTGCCAGCAGCTTGGTGGGACTCAACTCTGGAAACACCATATATTTT. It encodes CASSLVGLNSGNTIYF.

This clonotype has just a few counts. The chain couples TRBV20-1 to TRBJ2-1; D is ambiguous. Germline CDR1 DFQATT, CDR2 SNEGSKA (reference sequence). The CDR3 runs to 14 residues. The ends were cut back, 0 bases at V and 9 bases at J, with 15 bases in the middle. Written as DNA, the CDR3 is TGCAGTGCTAGAGATCGGCTCAAAGGAGCTGAGCAGTTCTTC. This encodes CSARDRLKGAEQFF.

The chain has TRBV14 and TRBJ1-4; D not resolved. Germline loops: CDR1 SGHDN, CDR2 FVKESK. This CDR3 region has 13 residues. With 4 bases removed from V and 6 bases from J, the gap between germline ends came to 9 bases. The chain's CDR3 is CASSRIIHEKLFF. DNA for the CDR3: TGTGCCAGCAGCCGCATCATCCATGAAAAACTGTTTTTT.

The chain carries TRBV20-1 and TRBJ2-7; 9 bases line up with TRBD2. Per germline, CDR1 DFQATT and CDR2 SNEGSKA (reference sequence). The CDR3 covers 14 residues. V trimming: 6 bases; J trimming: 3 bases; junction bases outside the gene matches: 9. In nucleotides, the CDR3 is TGCAGTGCCCCGACTAGCGGTGTTAACTACGAGCAGTACTTC. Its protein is CSAPTSGVNYEQYF.

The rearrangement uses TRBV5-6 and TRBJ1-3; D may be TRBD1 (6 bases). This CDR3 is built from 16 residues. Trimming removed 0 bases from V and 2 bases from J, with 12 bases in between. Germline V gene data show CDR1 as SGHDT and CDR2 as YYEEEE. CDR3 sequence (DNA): TGTGCCAGCAGCTTGGGTCACACAGGGACTGGAAACACCATATATTTT. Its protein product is CASSLGHTGTGNTIYF. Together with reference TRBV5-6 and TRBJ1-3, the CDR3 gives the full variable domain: DAGVTQSPTHLIKTRGQQVTLRCSPKSGHDTVSWYQQALGQGPQFIFQYYEEEERQRGNFPDRFSGHQFPNYSSELNVNALLLGDSALYLCASSLGHTGTGNTIYFGEGSWLTVV.

DNA of the CDR3: TGCAGCGTTGACCAGGGGGCTGAAGCTTTCTTT. It translates to CSVDQGAEAFF. This chain links TRBV29-1 with TRBJ1-1, with TRBD1 matching over 7 bases. The V gene end was trimmed by 3 bases and the J gene end by 6 bases; junction bases not matched to a gene: 1. The CDR3 loop spans 11 amino acids. Per germline, CDR1 SQVTM and CDR2 ANQGSEA.

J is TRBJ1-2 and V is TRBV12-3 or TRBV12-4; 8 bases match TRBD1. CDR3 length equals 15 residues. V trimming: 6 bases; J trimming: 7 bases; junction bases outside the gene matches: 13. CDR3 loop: CASSPGQGRGLGYTF. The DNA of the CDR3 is TGTGCCAGCAGCCCTGGACAGGGTAGGGGCCTTGGCTACACCTTC.

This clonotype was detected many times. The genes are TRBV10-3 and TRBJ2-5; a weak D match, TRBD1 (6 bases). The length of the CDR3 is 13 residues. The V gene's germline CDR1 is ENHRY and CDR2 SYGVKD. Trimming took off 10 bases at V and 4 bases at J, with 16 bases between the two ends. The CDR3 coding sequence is TGTGCCACGAGTCTGGGGGCCAGAGAGACCCAGTACTTC. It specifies CATSLGARETQYF.

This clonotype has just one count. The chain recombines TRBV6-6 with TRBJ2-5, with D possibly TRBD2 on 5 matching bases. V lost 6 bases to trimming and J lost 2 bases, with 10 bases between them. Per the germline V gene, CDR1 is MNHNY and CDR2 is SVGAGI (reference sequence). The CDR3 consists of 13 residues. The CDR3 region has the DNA TGTGCCAGCAGGAGGGTAGGGCAAGAGACCCAGTACTTC. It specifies CASRRVGQETQYF.